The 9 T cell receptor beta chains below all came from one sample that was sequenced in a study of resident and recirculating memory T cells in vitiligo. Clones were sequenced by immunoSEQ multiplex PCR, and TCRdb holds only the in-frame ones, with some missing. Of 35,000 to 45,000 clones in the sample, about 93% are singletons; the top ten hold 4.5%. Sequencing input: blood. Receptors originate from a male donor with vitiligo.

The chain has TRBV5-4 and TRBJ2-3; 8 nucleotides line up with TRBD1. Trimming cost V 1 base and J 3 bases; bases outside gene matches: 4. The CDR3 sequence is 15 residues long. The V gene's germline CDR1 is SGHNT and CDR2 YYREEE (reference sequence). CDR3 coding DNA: TGTGCCAGCAGCTTGTCCCGGACAGGGACAGATACGCAGTATTTT. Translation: CASSLSRTGTDTQYF.

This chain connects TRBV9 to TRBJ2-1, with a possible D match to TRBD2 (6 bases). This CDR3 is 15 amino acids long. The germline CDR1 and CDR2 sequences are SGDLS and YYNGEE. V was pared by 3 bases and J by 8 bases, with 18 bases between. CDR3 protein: CASSERTGVRDEQFF. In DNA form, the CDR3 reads TGTGCCAGCAGCGAGCGGACGGGGGTAAGGGATGAGCAGTTCTTC.

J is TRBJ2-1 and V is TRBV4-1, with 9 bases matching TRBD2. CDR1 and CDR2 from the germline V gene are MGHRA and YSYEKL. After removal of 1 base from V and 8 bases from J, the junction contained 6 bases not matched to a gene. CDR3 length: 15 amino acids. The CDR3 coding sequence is TGCGCCAGCAGCCAAGTCCTAGCGGGGACCTATGAGCAGTTCTTC. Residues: CASSQVLAGTYEQFF.

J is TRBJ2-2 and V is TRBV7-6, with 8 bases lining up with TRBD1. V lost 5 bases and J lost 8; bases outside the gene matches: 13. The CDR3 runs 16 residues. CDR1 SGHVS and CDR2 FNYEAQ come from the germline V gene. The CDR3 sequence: CASSLVQNRGMGELFF. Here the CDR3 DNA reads TGTGCCAGCAGCCTAGTTCAGAACAGGGGGATGGGGGAGCTGTTTTTT.

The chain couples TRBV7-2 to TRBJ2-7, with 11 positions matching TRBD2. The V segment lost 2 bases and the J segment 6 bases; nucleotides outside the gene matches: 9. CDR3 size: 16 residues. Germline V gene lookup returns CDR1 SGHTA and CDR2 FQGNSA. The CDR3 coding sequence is TGTGCCAGCAGCTTACTCGTAGGGACTAGCGGCGCCGAGCAGTACTTC. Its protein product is CASSLLVGTSGAEQYF.

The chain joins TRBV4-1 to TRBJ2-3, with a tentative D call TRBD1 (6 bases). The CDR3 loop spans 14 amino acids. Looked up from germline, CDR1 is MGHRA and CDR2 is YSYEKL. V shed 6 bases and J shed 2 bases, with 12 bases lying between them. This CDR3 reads CASSRQELTDTQYF. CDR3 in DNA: TGCGCCAGCAGTCGACAGGAACTCACAGATACGCAGTATTTT.

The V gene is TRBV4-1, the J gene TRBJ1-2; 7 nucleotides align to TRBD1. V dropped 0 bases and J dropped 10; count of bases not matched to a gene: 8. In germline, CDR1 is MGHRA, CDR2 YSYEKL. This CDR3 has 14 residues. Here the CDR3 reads CASSQDRLTGTYTF. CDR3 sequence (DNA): TGCGCCAGCAGCCAAGATCGGTTGACAGGGACCTACACCTTC.

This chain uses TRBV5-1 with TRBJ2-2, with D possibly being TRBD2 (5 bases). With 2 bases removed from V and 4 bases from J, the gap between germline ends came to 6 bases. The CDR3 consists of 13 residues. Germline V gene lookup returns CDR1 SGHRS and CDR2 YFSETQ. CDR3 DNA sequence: TGCGCCAGCAGCTTACTAGTCACCGGGGAGCTGTTTTTT. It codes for CASSLLVTGELFF.

For the CDR3, the DNA is TGCGCCAGCAGCTCCCCGGACAGGGACACAGATACGCAGTATTTT. Translated: CASSSPDRDTDTQYF. The chain couples TRBV5-1 to TRBJ2-3; 8 nucleotides match TRBD1. CDR1 is SGHRS, CDR2 YFSETQ, per germline. The CDR3 has 15 amino acids. The V segment lost 3 bases and the J segment 2 bases; nucleotides outside the gene matches: 5.